The 23 T cell receptor beta chains presented below share a single source sample, sequenced in a study of beta chain features in type 1 diabetes. The investigators reverse transcribed all of the isolated RNA, so they sequenced expressed TCRB transcripts. Libraries were prepared by immunoSEQ multiplex PCR; TCRdb keeps only in-frame clonotypes and omits some of them. This sample carries about 320,000 clones, 12% to 15% of them seen once, and the ten largest clones take approximately 7%. Specimen: central memory CD4+ T cells from blood. These receptors all stem from a man aged 25-45 years in good health.

The V and J genes are TRBV11-2 and TRBJ2-3, with D possibly being TRBD1 (5 bases). This CDR3 is 15 amino acids long. The germline CDR1 and CDR2 sequences are SGHAT and FQNNGV. Trimming left V 0 bases short and J 1 base short, with 8 bases between. CDR3 region: CASSLEGHRTDTQYF. Here the CDR3 DNA reads TGTGCCAGCAGCTTAGAGGGGCATCGCACAGATACGCAGTATTTT.

This rearrangement joins TRBV5-6 to TRBJ2-5, with TRBD2 identical over 8 bases. This CDR3 region has 15 residues. With V trimmed by 5 bases and J by 1 base, 7 bases remained unmatched. CDR1 and CDR2 from the germline V gene are SGHDT and YYEEEE. The CDR3 bases are TGTGCCAGCAGGCAACTAGCGGCGAGCCAAGAGACCCAGTACTTC. It is translated as CASRQLAASQETQYF.

The chain is built from TRBV11-2 and TRBJ2-1, with 13 bases identical to TRBD2. CDR1 and CDR2 (germline): SGHAT, FQNNGV. The junction had 2 bases not matched to a gene; V was cut back by 5 bases and J by 4 bases. The CDR3 loop spans 15 amino acids. Here the CDR3 reads CASSPGLAGYNEQFF. As DNA, the CDR3 is TGTGCCAGCAGCCCGGGACTAGCGGGATACAATGAGCAGTTCTTC.

In the case of this clone: A clone one base away is much larger, so this may be a read error. This chain links TRBV7-3 with TRBJ2-5, with no clear D. The CDR3 covers 11 residues. Trimming pared 1 base from V and 3 bases from J, leaving 0 bases between. Germline-derived CDR1 and CDR2 are SGHTA and FQGTGA. This CDR3 is CASSLKETQYF. The CDR3 region has the DNA TGTGCCAGCAGCTTAAAAGAGACCCAGTACTTC.

J is TRBJ2-2 and V is TRBV2; D not resolved. Germline loops: CDR1 SNHLY, CDR2 FYNNEI. V lost 0 bases and J lost 7, with 0 bases in between. The length of the CDR3 is 11 residues. This CDR3 is CASSEAGELFF. The CDR3 region has the DNA TGTGCCAGCAGTGAAGCCGGGGAGCTGTTTTTT.

The rearrangement uses TRBV5-6 and TRBJ1-5; possibly TRBD1 for D (5 bases). The CDR3 sequence is 16 residues long. CDR1 is SGHDT, CDR2 YYEEEE, per germline. The V gene lost 4 bases and the J gene lost 3 bases, with 17 bases spanning the gap. CDR3 in amino acids: CASSPSEGRFNQPQHF. Written as DNA, the CDR3 is TGTGCCAGCAGCCCAAGTGAGGGGAGGTTCAATCAGCCCCAGCATTTT.

The genes are TRBV7-2 and TRBJ1-5, with D hard to call. Germline V CDR1 and CDR2: SGHTA, FQGNSA. This CDR3 has 12 amino acids. V was shortened by 4 bases and J by 3 bases, with 4 bases between the two germline ends. The CDR3, as DNA: TGTGCCAGCAGCTACGACAATCAGCCCCAGCATTTT. Translated: CASSYDNQPQHF. Combining the CDR3 with reference TRBV7-2 and TRBJ1-5 gives the whole variable domain GAGVSQSPSNKVTEKGKDVELRCDPISGHTALYWYRQSLGQGLEFLIYFQGNSAPDKSGLPSDRFSAERTGGSVSTLTIQRTQQEDSAVYLCASSYDNQPQHFGDGTRLSIL.

Regarding this clone: Mismatch with germline at one junction end may stem from a read error. This chain connects TRBV7-2 to TRBJ2-3; D call uncertain. The CDR3 length is 14 residues. The germline V gene encodes CDR1 SGHTA and CDR2 FQGNSA. The CDR3 DNA follows: TGCGCCAGCAGCACAGAACGAAGCACAGATACGCAGTATTTT. It specifies CASSTERSTDTQYF.

The rearrangement links TRBV2 to TRBJ2-1, with D possibly matching TRBD1 (5 bases). Germline V lookup: CDR1 SNHLY, CDR2 FYNNEI. This CDR3 is 9 amino acids long. The CDR3, as DNA: TGTAATGTGGGGCTTGAGCAGTTCTTC. It codes for CNVGLEQFF.

In regard to this clone: Other nucleotide sequences in the sample specify the same CDR3. The chain is built from TRBV7-3 and TRBJ2-3; 10 bases agree with TRBD2. Germline values: CDR1 SGHTA, CDR2 FQGTGA. The V and J ends lost 2 bases and 4 bases, in that order; junction bases with no gene match: 3. This CDR3 has 15 residues. The CDR3 coding sequence is TGTGCCAGCAGCTTAGCTAGCGGGAGCGCAGATACGCAGTATTTT. Protein product: CASSLASGSADTQYF.

In its sample, this clone was seen a few times. The genes are TRBV6-1 and TRBJ1-2; 10 positions match TRBD1. The CDR3 totals 15 residues. In germline, CDR1 is MNHNS, CDR2 SASEGT. Germline trimming cut 1 base from V and 7 bases from J; bases unmatched to any gene: 6. The CDR3 DNA sequence: TGTGCCAGCAGTGAAGTGACAGGGGGCAATTTTGGCTACACCTTC. The encoded protein is CASSEVTGGNFGYTF.

The chain employs TRBV5-6 and TRBJ2-7; weak D call: TRBD2 (6 bases). The V gene's germline CDR1 is SGHDT and CDR2 YYEEEE. V lost 4 bases and J 7 bases, leaving 18 bases between the germline ends. The length of the CDR3 is 14 residues. In nucleotides, the CDR3 is TGTGCCAGCAGCAACTCCGGGAGAACCCTAGAGCAGTACTTC. Its protein product is CASSNSGRTLEQYF.

The chain uses TRBV7-8 and TRBJ2-2; no firm D call. V lost 1 base and J lost 5, with 8 bases in between. The V gene's germline CDR1 is SGHVS and CDR2 FQNEAQ. CDR3 size: 14 residues. The CDR3 region is CASSLGHQTGELFF. In nucleotides, the CDR3 is TGTGCCAGCAGCTTAGGGCATCAGACCGGGGAGCTGTTTTTT.

This clone was observed a few times. The rearrangement joins TRBV6-4 to TRBJ2-5, with D possibly matching TRBD2 (6 bases). Trimming cost V 3 bases and J 3 bases, with 23 bases left between them. Germline V lookup: CDR1 MRHNA, CDR2 SNTAGT. The CDR3 totals 18 residues. The CDR3 is CASSEVQEGLKQKETQYF. The CDR3 DNA sequence: TGTGCCAGCAGTGAAGTCCAGGAGGGCTTAAAACAGAAAGAGACCCAGTACTTC.

This clone has more than one count but fewer than ten. The chain carries TRBV5-1 and TRBJ1-1, with no clear D. Trimming stripped 0 bases from V and 3 bases from J, with 6 bases between. Germline lookup yields CDR1 SGHRS and CDR2 YFSETQ. The CDR3 length is 13 residues. The CDR3 here is CASSLGQDTEAFF. The CDR3 DNA follows: TGCGCCAGCAGCTTGGGGCAAGACACTGAAGCTTTCTTT.

This clone was seen a handful of times. V is TRBV5-1 and J is TRBJ2-3; 8 bases are a match to TRBD2. This CDR3 has 17 amino acids. J was trimmed by 5 bases and V by 4 bases; bases with no gene match: 15. Germline CDR1 and CDR2: SGHRS and YFSETQ. The CDR3 sequence is CASSVNSGSGARDTQYF. As DNA, the CDR3 is TGCGCCAGCAGCGTGAACAGCGGGAGTGGAGCCAGAGATACGCAGTATTTT.

The sample holds a few counts of this clone. CDR3: CASSFGNMNTEAFF. DNA for the CDR3: TGTGCCAGCAGCTTCGGCAACATGAACACTGAAGCTTTCTTT. This chain uses TRBV7-2 with TRBJ1-1; D is unresolved. The V gene's germline CDR1 is SGHTA and CDR2 FQGNSA. V was pared by 3 bases and J by 0 bases, with 8 bases between. The CDR3 length is 14 residues.

On this clone: The sample holds other DNA sequences that translate to the same CDR3. The gene calls are TRBV11-3 and TRBJ1-1; D not resolved. Germline V gene lookup returns CDR1 SGHNT and CDR2 YENEEA. V gave up 0 bases and J gave up 5 bases, with 10 bases separating them. This CDR3 is built from 14 residues. CDR3 sequence: CASSLDSRHTEAFF. The CDR3 region has the DNA TGTGCCAGCAGCTTAGATTCCAGGCATACTGAAGCTTTCTTT. Using reference TRBV11-3 and TRBJ1-1 for the parts outside the CDR3, the full variable domain is EAGVVQSPRYKIIEKKQPVAFWCNPISGHNTLYWYLQNLGQGPELLIRYENEEAVDDSQLPKDRFSAERLKGVDSTLKIQPAELGDSAVYLCASSLDSRHTEAFFGQGTRLTVV.

The gene calls are TRBV14 and TRBJ2-1, with D possibly matching TRBD2 (5 bases). Germline assignment: CDR1 SGHDN and CDR2 FVKESK. Deletions cut 2 bases from V and 0 bases from J, with 11 bases between. This CDR3 contains 16 residues. CDR3 protein: CASSQRGPLSYNEQFF. CDR3 nucleotides: TGTGCCAGCAGCCAAAGAGGGCCCCTCTCCTACAATGAGCAGTTCTTC.

This chain connects TRBV12-5 to TRBJ1-1; D gene unclear. Germline values: CDR1 LGHNT, CDR2 FRNRAP. The CDR3 contains 13 residues. The V end lost 7 bases, the J end lost 1 base, and 10 bases lay between the germline ends. The CDR3 is CASAPSSNTEAFF. CDR3 DNA sequence: TGTGCTAGTGCCCCGAGCTCGAACACTGAAGCTTTCTTT.

This clone occurred many times. The gene calls are TRBV28 and TRBJ2-1; no definite D call. CDR1 MDHEN and CDR2 SYDVKM come from the germline V gene. The CDR3 spans 15 residues. V was trimmed by 7 bases and J by 5 bases, leaving 18 bases between them. Here the CDR3 reads CASTFMVFPNNEQFF. CDR3 sequence (DNA): TGTGCCAGCACCTTTATGGTCTTCCCAAACAATGAGCAGTTCTTC.

In its sample, this clone was seen once. The chain employs TRBV4-1 and TRBJ2-7, with D possibly being TRBD1 (6 bases). From germline, CDR1 is MGHRA and CDR2 YSYEKL. CDR3 size: 15 residues. V was cut by 1 base and J by 3 bases, with 13 bases left in between. The CDR3 DNA follows: TGCGCCAGCAGCCAAGTGGGGGCAGGGAACTACGAGCAGTACTTC. Translating gives CASSQVGAGNYEQYF.

This clone was seen a few times. The chain joins TRBV11-3 to TRBJ2-3, with D perhaps TRBD1 (6 bases). The germline V and J ends were trimmed by 6 bases and 3 bases, with 16 bases remaining between them. CDR3 length: 15 residues. The germline gives CDR1 SGHNT, CDR2 YENEEA. The CDR3, as DNA: TGTGCCAGCAGAAAAATGGGGGCTGGTACAGATACGCAGTATTTT. Its translation is CASRKMGAGTDTQYF.